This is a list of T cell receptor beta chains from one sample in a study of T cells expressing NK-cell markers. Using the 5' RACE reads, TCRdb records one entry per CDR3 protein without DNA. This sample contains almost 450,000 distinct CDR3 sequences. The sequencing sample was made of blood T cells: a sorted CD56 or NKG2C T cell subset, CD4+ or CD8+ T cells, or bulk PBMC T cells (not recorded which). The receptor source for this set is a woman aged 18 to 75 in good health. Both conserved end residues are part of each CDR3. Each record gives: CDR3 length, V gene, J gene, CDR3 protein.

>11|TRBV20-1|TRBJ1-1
CSARDRNEAFF
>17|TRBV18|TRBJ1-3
CASSLHSPDSSGNTIYF
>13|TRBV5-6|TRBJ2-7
CASSPTGYYEQYF
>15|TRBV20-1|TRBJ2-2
CSAPGGRTNTGELFF
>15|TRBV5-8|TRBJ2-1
CASSLSVGTYNEQFF
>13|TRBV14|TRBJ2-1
CASSQEVAKGQFF
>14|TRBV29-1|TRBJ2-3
CSAPGLAGTDTQYF
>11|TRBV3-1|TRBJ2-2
CASSQGGELFF
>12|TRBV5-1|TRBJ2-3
CASSWPETTQYF
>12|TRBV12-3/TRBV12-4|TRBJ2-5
CASSFHGETQYF
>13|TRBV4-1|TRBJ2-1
CASSQDRTNEQFF
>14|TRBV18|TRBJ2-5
CASSPPGEGETQYF
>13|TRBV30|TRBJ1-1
CAWSIWLNTEAFF
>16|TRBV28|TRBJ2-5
CASSLGTRLILQTQYF
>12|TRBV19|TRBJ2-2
CASGTVTGELFF
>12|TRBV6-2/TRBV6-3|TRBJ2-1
CASSYWVNEQFF
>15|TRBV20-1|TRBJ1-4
CSARDVGSPYEKLFF